The 28 T cell receptor beta chains below all came from one sample that was sequenced in a study of T cell repertoires in cytomegalovirus infection. TCRdb called the reads again in MiXCR, with one record for every CDR3 protein. The table has 150,000 to 200,000 distinct CDR3 sequences, 15% to 20% seen once. Sequencing was performed on CD8+ T cells from PBMCs. All receptors come from a human donor in good health (CMV status not recorded). Some clones in this sample may be carry-over from other donors' samples.

A remark on this clonotype: It may be a read error: a sequence one base away is much more abundant. The chain employs TRBV7-2 and TRBJ2-7; 10 bases agree with TRBD2. The DNA end favors TRBJ2-1, so the J call may be wrong. Germline V CDR1 and CDR2: SGHTA, FQGNSA. This CDR3 has 14 residues. Here the CDR3 reads CASSKLAGVWEQFF. In DNA, the CDR3 is TGTGCCAGCAGCAAGCTAGCGGGAGTGTGGGAGCAGTTCTTC.

This clonotype was recorded a few times. The chain is built from TRBV6-2 or TRBV6-3 and TRBJ2-1; D is unresolved. Germline V gene lookup returns CDR1 MNHEY and CDR2 SVGEGT. The CDR3 contains 13 residues. V gave up 0 bases and J gave up 10 bases, with 10 bases separating them. CDR3 amino acids: CASSYSSGWEQFF. The CDR3 bases are TGTGCCAGCAGTTACTCGTCAGGATGGGAGCAGTTCTTC.

The table lists this clonotype with a few counts. For the CDR3, the DNA is TGTGCCAGCAGTGACAGGGGACCTCCCTACGAGCAGTACTTC. Translated, it gives CASSDRGPPYEQYF. The rearrangement uses TRBV6-4 and TRBJ2-7; D may match TRBD1 or TRBD2 (5 bases each). CDR3 length equals 14 residues. V was trimmed by 2 bases and J by 2 bases, leaving 10 bases between them. The V gene's germline CDR1 is MRHNA and CDR2 SNTAGT.

This clonotype was counted a few times. The V and J genes are TRBV7-6 and TRBJ2-1; tentative D call: TRBD2 (6 bases). Germline CDR1 is SGHVS and CDR2 is FNYEAQ. Trimming removed 5 bases at V and 4 bases at J, with 12 bases between. The CDR3 length is 14 residues. DNA of the CDR3: TGTGCCAGCAGCGCATCAGGGACTTACAATGAGCAGTTCTTC. It encodes CASSASGTYNEQFF.

This clonotype was observed a few times. The chain carries TRBV7-9 and TRBJ1-1, with 10 bases identical to TRBD1. The CDR3 sequence is 14 residues long. The junction had 5 bases not matched to a gene; V was cut back by 4 bases and J by 6 bases. Germline CDR1 SEHNR, CDR2 FQNEAQ (reference sequence). The CDR3 DNA reads TGTGCCAGCAGCTCGACAGGGGGCTCGGCTGAAGCTTTCTTT. It codes for CASSSTGGSAEAFF.

On this clonotype itself: One base away lies a much larger clone, so this may be a sequencing read error. J is TRBJ2-1 and V is TRBV27; possible D gene TRBD2, 5 bases. In germline, CDR1 is MNHEY, CDR2 SMNVEV (reference sequence). The length of the CDR3 is 13 residues. The CDR3 sequence: CASRLRAGIEQFF. In DNA, the CDR3 is TGTGCCAGCCGTTTGAGGGCTGGCATTGAGCAGTTCTTC.

The J gene is TRBJ2-4, the V gene TRBV11-2, with 7 bases matching TRBD1. Trimming took 5 bases from V and 11 from J; bases not matched to a gene: 9. CDR3 size: 13 residues. Germline V gene data show CDR1 as SGHAT and CDR2 as FQNNGV. The CDR3 DNA reads as TGTGCCAGCAGCGGGTCGGACAGGCCCGTTCAGTACTTC. This sequence encodes CASSGSDRPVQYF.

The sample holds many counts of this clonotype. J is TRBJ2-3 and V is TRBV11-2; 7 positions agree with TRBD1. CDR1 is SGHAT and CDR2 is FQNNGV in the germline V gene. Trimming removed 2 bases from V and 3 bases from J; junction bases left unmatched: 8. The CDR3 spans 16 residues. This chain's CDR3 is CASSLQGQDPTDTQYF. The DNA for the CDR3 is TGTGCCAGCAGCTTACAAGGACAGGATCCTACAGATACGCAGTATTTT.

A remark on this clonotype: One end of the junction does not line up with germline, which may come from a read error. This rearrangement joins TRBV7-2 to TRBJ2-3; tentative D call: TRBD2 (7 bases). This CDR3 spans 16 amino acids. The germline V gene has CDR1 SGHTA and CDR2 FQGNSA. CDR3 residues: CAGSVIGGRAGDTQYF. In DNA, the CDR3 is TGTGCCGGCAGCGTCATAGGGGGGAGGGCTGGAGATACGCAGTATTTT.

This clonotype turned up a few times. CDR3 nucleotide sequence: TGCAGCGTTGAAGAAAGGGATTATGGCTACACCTTC. Encoded protein: CSVEERDYGYTF. This chain joins TRBV29-1 and TRBJ1-2; D gene uncertain. The CDR3 is 12 amino acids. The V end was cut by 0 bases, the J end by 5 bases, with 7 bases between. Germline V gene data show CDR1 as SQVTM and CDR2 as ANQGSEA. Variable domain in full (rest from reference TRBV29-1 and TRBJ1-2): SAVISQKPSRDICQRGTSLTIQCQVDSQVTMMFWYRQQPGQSLTLIATANQGSEATYESGFVIDKFPISRPNLTFSTLTVSNMSPEDSSIYLCSVEERDYGYTFGSGTRLTVV.

This chain connects TRBV12-3 or TRBV12-4 to TRBJ2-1; D tentatively reads TRBD1 or TRBD2 (5 bases each). The CDR3 runs 14 residues. V shed 2 bases and J shed 12 bases, with 17 bases lying between them. CDR3: CASSLSFGDRGQFF. The CDR3 region has the DNA TGTGCCAGCAGTTTAAGTTTCGGGGACCGGGGGCAGTTCTTC.

The V call is TRBV2, the J call TRBJ2-1; 12 positions match TRBD2. The V gene's germline CDR1 is SNHLY and CDR2 FYNNEI. V was clipped by 8 bases and J by 8 bases; unmatched bases: 4. There are 13 residues in the CDR3. The CDR3 loop is CASETSGSDEQFF. CDR3 bases: TGTGCCAGCGAGACTAGCGGGAGCGATGAGCAGTTCTTC. Together with reference TRBV2 and TRBJ2-1, the CDR3 gives the full variable domain: EPEVTQTPSHQVTQMGQEVILRCVPISNHLYFYWYRQILGQKVEFLVSFYNNEISEKSEIFDDQFSVERPDGSNFTLKIRSTKLEDSAMYFCASETSGSDEQFFGPGTRLTVL.

This clonotype appeared many times. The CDR3 sequence is CASSRAARLADTQYF. In DNA form, the CDR3 reads TGTGCCAGCAGCAGGGCGGCTAGATTAGCAGATACGCAGTATTTT. This sequence joins TRBV7-2 and TRBJ2-3, with no clear D. V was pared by 5 bases and J by 4 bases, with 16 bases between. The germline V gene encodes CDR1 SGHTA and CDR2 FQGNSA. This CDR3 has 15 residues.

This clonotype was counted a few times. The J gene is TRBJ1-1, the V gene TRBV5-1, with TRBD1 identical over 7 bases. CDR1 is SGHRS, CDR2 YFSETQ, per germline. This CDR3 region has 14 residues. After removal of 4 bases from V and 5 bases from J, the junction contained 8 bases not matched to a gene. In nucleotides, the CDR3 is TGCGCCAGCAGCGCCCCGGGACAGAGGACTGAAGCTTTCTTT. Translated: CASSAPGQRTEAFF.

This clonotype was detected a few times. The genes are TRBV7-6 and TRBJ2-2; D is ambiguous. From germline, CDR1 is SGHVS and CDR2 FNYEAQ. The length of the CDR3 is 10 residues. Trimming shortened V by 10 bases and J by 5 bases, and 5 bases separated the two germline ends. The CDR3 is CANRTGELFF. In DNA, the CDR3 is TGTGCCAACAGAACCGGGGAGCTGTTTTTT.

J is TRBJ2-1 and V is TRBV29-1; 9 positions agree with TRBD2. J gave up 9 bases and V 1 base, and 7 bases lay outside the gene matches. Germline assignment: CDR1 SQVTM and CDR2 ANQGSEA. This CDR3 has 14 residues. CDR3 amino acids: CSVEAAGGPVEQFF. CDR3 coding DNA: TGCAGCGTTGAAGCGGCGGGAGGGCCGGTTGAGCAGTTCTTC.

The sample holds a few counts of this clonotype. The chain joins TRBV7-8 to TRBJ1-1; D is perhaps TRBD1 (5 bases). Germline V gene data show CDR1 as SGHVS and CDR2 as FQNEAQ. This CDR3 region has 13 residues. Trimming shortened V by 1 base and J by 6 bases, and 9 bases separated the two germline ends. CDR3 sequence reads: CASSLELGAEAFF. The CDR3 DNA sequence: TGTGCCAGCAGCTTAGAATTAGGGGCTGAAGCTTTCTTT.

V usage is TRBV7-2 and J usage is TRBJ2-7; D is perhaps TRBD1 (5 bases). Trimming stripped 5 bases from V and 5 bases from J, with 16 bases between. In germline, CDR1 is SGHTA, CDR2 FQGNSA. The CDR3 has 14 residues. The CDR3 loop is CASSIRNRGHEQYF. In nucleotides, the CDR3 is TGTGCCAGCAGCATAAGAAATAGGGGCCACGAGCAGTACTTC.

This clonotype has only a few counts. The chain has TRBV4-1 and TRBJ1-4; no reliable D call. Germline lookup yields CDR1 MGHRA and CDR2 YSYEKL. The CDR3 covers 14 residues. V gave up 6 bases and J gave up 0 bases, with 8 bases separating them. CDR3 residues: CASSLLATNEKLFF. The CDR3 DNA follows: TGCGCCAGCAGTCTCTTGGCAACTAATGAAAAACTGTTTTTT.

This chain connects TRBV7-2 to TRBJ2-1; D not resolved. Trimming cost V 1 base and J 3 bases, with 7 bases left between them. Germline CDR1 reads SGHTA; CDR2 reads FQGNSA. The CDR3 covers 14 residues. Here the CDR3 reads CASSLVGLYNEQFF. The CDR3 DNA reads as TGTGCCAGCAGCTTAGTTGGTCTCTACAATGAGCAGTTCTTC.

The sample holds a few counts of this clonotype. The rearrangement links TRBV9 to TRBJ1-2; TRBD1 matches at 12 bases. The CDR3 runs to 19 residues. Germline CDR1 and CDR2: SGDLS and YYNGEE. Trimming took 0 bases from V and 4 from J; bases not matched to a gene: 13. The CDR3 sequence is CASSVGVSRDRGRAYGYTF. In nucleotides, the CDR3 is TGTGCCAGCAGCGTAGGCGTTTCGAGGGACAGGGGGCGCGCCTATGGCTACACCTTC.

This chain links TRBV7-9 with TRBJ1-6; D is undetermined. CDR3 length equals 13 residues. Trimming cost V 2 bases and J 10 bases, with 9 bases left between them. CDR1 and CDR2 from the germline V gene are SEHNR and FQNEAQ (reference sequence). DNA for the CDR3: TGTGCCAGCAGCTTAAACGGACCGTCACCCCTCCACTTT. Translated, it gives CASSLNGPSPLHF.

This clonotype was seen a handful of times. V gene TRBV7-2 combines with J gene TRBJ1-4; TRBD1 might be the D (5 bases). In germline, CDR1 is SGHTA, CDR2 FQGNSA. Trimming stripped 1 base from V and 3 bases from J, with 9 bases between. The CDR3 is 15 amino acids. The CDR3 region is CASSLEGTPNEKLFF. The DNA of the CDR3 is TGTGCCAGCAGCTTAGAGGGGACTCCTAATGAAAAACTGTTTTTT.

This clonotype was seen a handful of times. V gene TRBV7-9 combines with J gene TRBJ2-1; D unresolved. Germline CDR1 and CDR2: SEHNR and FQNEAQ (reference sequence). The V and J ends lost 3 bases and 3 bases respectively, with 12 bases between them. The CDR3 runs 15 residues. The CDR3 is CASSFPDGRYNEQFF. CDR3 DNA: TGTGCCAGCAGCTTCCCGGACGGCCGCTACAATGAGCAGTTCTTC.

This clonotype was observed a few times. This chain uses TRBV9 with TRBJ2-3; 7 positions agree with TRBD2. J was trimmed by 4 bases and V by 1 base; bases with no gene match: 6. From germline, CDR1 is SGDLS and CDR2 YYNGEE. This CDR3 spans 15 amino acids. CDR3 in amino acids: CASSVSGGSSDTQYF. CDR3 nucleotide sequence: TGTGCCAGCAGCGTATCCGGCGGGAGCTCAGATACGCAGTATTTT.

The chain uses TRBV7-2 and TRBJ1-1, with D perhaps TRBD1 (6 bases). The germline gives CDR1 SGHTA, CDR2 FQGNSA. CDR3 length: 16 residues. V was shortened by 2 bases and J by 1 base, with 14 bases between the two germline ends. CDR3 in amino acids: CASSLNWGQGNTEAFF. The CDR3 coding sequence is TGTGCCAGCAGCTTAAACTGGGGGCAGGGGAACACTGAAGCTTTCTTT.

The chain links TRBV9 to TRBJ2-2, with 12 bases fitting TRBD2. The CDR3 covers 15 residues. J was trimmed by 6 bases and V by 2 bases; bases with no gene match: 2. Germline values: CDR1 SGDLS, CDR2 YYNGEE. The CDR3, as DNA: TGTGCCAGCAGCGTCCTAGCGGGGGGGGCCGGGGAGCTGTTTTTT. Protein sequence: CASSVLAGGAGELFF.

This clonotype turned up a few times. V usage is TRBV28 and J usage is TRBJ2-7; D not certain. Germline loops: CDR1 MDHEN, CDR2 SYDVKM. The CDR3 has 13 amino acids. Trimming left V 3 bases short and J 7 bases short, with 13 bases between. The CDR3 bases are TGTGCCAGCAGTTTCCACGTCTCGGAAGAGCAGTACTTC. Translation gives CASSFHVSEEQYF.